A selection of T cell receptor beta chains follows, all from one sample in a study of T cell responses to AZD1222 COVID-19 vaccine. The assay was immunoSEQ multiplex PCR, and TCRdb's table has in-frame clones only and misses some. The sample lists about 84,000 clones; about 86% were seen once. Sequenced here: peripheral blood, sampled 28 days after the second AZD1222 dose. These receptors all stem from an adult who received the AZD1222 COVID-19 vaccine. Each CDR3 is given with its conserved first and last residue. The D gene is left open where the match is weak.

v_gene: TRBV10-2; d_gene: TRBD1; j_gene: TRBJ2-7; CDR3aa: CASSTPGQESYEQYF
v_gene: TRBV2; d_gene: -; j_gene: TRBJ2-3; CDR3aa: CASLTVTATDTQYF
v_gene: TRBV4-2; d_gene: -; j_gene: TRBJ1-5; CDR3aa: CASSQVQDEQPQHF
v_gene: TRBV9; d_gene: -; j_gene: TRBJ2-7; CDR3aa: CASSVESAAFYEQYF
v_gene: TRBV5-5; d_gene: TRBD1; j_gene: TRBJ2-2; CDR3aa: CASSYPTGTGGSGELFF
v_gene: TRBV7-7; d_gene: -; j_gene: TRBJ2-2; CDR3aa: CASSIAPNGGELFF
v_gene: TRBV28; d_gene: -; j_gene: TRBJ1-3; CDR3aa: CASSPPRDSRSGNTIYF
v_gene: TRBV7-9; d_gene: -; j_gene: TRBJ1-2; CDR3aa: CASSLGQDYGYTF
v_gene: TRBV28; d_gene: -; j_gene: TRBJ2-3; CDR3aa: CASSFSAGGRADTQYF
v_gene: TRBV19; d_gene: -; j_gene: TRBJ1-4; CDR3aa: CASRRITGFNEKLFF
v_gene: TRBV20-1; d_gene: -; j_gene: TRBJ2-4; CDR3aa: CSASGTQNIQYF
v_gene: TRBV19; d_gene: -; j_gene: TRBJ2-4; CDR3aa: CASTAEKNIQYF
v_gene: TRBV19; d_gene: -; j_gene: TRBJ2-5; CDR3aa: CASSLRAAQETQYF
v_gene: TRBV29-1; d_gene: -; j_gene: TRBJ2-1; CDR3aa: CSVGLLYNEQFF
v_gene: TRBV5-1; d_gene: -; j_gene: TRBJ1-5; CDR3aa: CASSLGGDQPQHF
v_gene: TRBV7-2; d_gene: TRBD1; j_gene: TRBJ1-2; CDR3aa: CASSGAGGSAYGYTF
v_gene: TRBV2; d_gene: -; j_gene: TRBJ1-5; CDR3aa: CASSEEGDTNQPQHF
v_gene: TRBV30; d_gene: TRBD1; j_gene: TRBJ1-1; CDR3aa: CAQHRGRGEEAFF
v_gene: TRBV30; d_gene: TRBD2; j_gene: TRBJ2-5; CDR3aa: CAFREAGVAARAQYF
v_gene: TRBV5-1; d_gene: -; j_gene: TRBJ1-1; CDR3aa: CASSLAQRGTEAFF
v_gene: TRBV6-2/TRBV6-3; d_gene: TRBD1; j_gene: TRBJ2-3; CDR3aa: CASSYRGQITDTQYF
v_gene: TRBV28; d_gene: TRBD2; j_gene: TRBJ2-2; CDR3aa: CASSLWGLAGGPGELFF
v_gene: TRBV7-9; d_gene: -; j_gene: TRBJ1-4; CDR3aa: CASSLGRAGGEKLFF
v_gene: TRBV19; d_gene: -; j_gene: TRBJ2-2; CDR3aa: CASSITGAPGELFF